A selection of T cell receptor beta chains follows, all from one sample in a study of T cells in Graves' hyperthyroidism and ophthalmopathy. MiXCR, applied by TCRdb to the multiplex PCR reads, yields one record per CDR3 protein. Of over 200,000 distinct CDR3 sequences listed, more than 12% are singletons. The sequenced sample was blood. The receptors derive from a woman in her 40s with Graves' hyperthyroidism that later progressed to Graves' ophthalmopathy. CDR3s include the opening cysteine and the closing phenylalanine or tryptophan. Fields, in order: clone size, V gene, J gene, D gene, CDR3 DNA, CDR3 protein. A D gene is named only where the DNA matches it firmly. Where a row states a size, it is once, few, many or the class of an expanded clone; other rows omit it.

.,TRBV6-1,TRBJ2-5,.,TGTGCCAGCAGCCGCGTCCGGGGCCAAGAGACCCAGTACTTC,CASSRVRGQETQYF
many,TRBV7-9,TRBJ2-3,TRBD2,TGTGCCAGCAGCCACAGCGGGAGCTCAGATACGCAGTATTTT,CASSHSGSSDTQYF
many,TRBV2,TRBJ2-1,TRBD2,TGTGCCAGCAGTGGAACTAGCGGGAGTTACCATGAGCAGTTCTTC,CASSGTSGSYHEQFF
few,TRBV15,TRBJ2-7,.,TGTGCCACCAGCAGAGAGAGCGACGAGCAGTACTTC,CATSRESDEQYF
many,TRBV19,TRBJ2-1,TRBD2,TGTGCCAGTAGTATTGACGGACTAGCGACGTACAATGAGCAGTTCTTC,CASSIDGLATYNEQFF
many,TRBV2,TRBJ1-5,TRBD1,TGTGCCAGCAGTGACCAACAGGGGTTCTATCAGCCCCAGCATTTT,CASSDQQGFYQPQHF
few,TRBV6-1,TRBJ2-1,.,TGTGCCAGCAAACACGGGACCTTTTACAATGAGCAGTTCTTC,CASKHGTFYNEQFF
many,TRBV11-2,TRBJ1-2,.,TGTGCCAGCAGTCACTTGGGTACCAAATACTATGGCTACACCTTC,CASSHLGTKYYGYTF
many,TRBV19,TRBJ2-7,TRBD1,TGTGCCAGTAGTATAGATCTCGCCGACAGGGAATTCGAGCAGTACTTC,CASSIDLADREFEQYF
many,TRBV7-9,TRBJ1-3,.,TGTGCCAGCAGCAAGACAGAATCTGGAAACACCATATATTTT,CASSKTESGNTIYF
many,TRBV9,TRBJ2-3,TRBD2,TGTGCCAGCAGCGCCCAGGTAGGAGCGGGAGTGGCAGATACGCAGTATTTT,CASSAQVGAGVADTQYF
many,TRBV12-3/TRBV12-4,TRBJ2-3,.,TGTGCCAGCAGTTTATTACAAGGAACTACGGATACGCAGTATTTT,CASSLLQGTTDTQYF
many,TRBV28,TRBJ2-2,.,TGTGCCAGCAGTTTAACGGGGCCCCCCACCGGGGAGCTGTTTTTT,CASSLTGPPTGELFF
many,TRBV29-1,TRBJ1-4,TRBD1,TGCAGCGCCCGACAGGGCTTTACTAATGAAAAACTGTTTTTT,CSARQGFTNEKLFF
many,TRBV7-8,TRBJ2-2,TRBD2,TGTGCCAGCAGCTTTATAGCGGGAGCGAACACCGGGGAGCTGTTTTTT,CASSFIAGANTGELFF
many,TRBV2,TRBJ2-1,TRBD2,TGTGCCAGCAGAGCCTCCGGGACTAGCGGGAGGGGGGAGCAGTTCTTC,CASRASGTSGRGEQFF
many,TRBV20-1,TRBJ2-7,TRBD2,TGCAGTGCTAGGACTAGCGTTGGTGGCGAGCAGTACTTC,CSARTSVGGEQYF
many,TRBV28,TRBJ2-1,TRBD1,TGTGCCAGCAGCTTACAGGGGGCAAAGCAGTTCTTC,CASSLQGAKQFF
many,TRBV7-8,TRBJ1-5,TRBD1,TGTGCCAGCAGCTCGTATGACAGGGGGCACAATCAGCCCCAGCATTTT,CASSSYDRGHNQPQHF
.,TRBV7-8,TRBJ1-5,TRBD1,TGTGCCAGCAGCTTGGGACAGGGAGGAGGTCAGCCCCAGCATTTT,CASSLGQGGGQPQHF
many,TRBV7-7,TRBJ2-5,TRBD2,TGTGCTAGCAGCTCCGGGGACTACAAAGAGACCCAGTACTTC,CASSSGDYKETQYF
many,TRBV6-5,TRBJ2-1,.,TGTGCCAGCAGTTACGGGGTTAATGTAGGGGGACGGTTCTTC,CASSYGVNVGGRFF
many,TRBV25-1,TRBJ1-1,.,TGTGCCAGCAGTGAAATCTGGGAGGGTACCGAAGCTTTCTTT,CASSEIWEGTEAFF
many,TRBV27,TRBJ1-1,.,TGTGCCAGCAGGAGACAGTCGGGAACTGAAGCTTTCTTT,CASRRQSGTEAFF
many,TRBV12-3/TRBV12-4,TRBJ2-7,.,TGTGCCAGCAGTTTCTTGGAGGGCGAGCAGTACTTC,CASSFLEGEQYF
.,TRBV13,TRBJ2-1,TRBD2,TGTGCCAGCAGCTTAGGCGGGGGGACTAGCGCCTACAATGAGCAGTTCTTC,CASSLGGGTSAYNEQFF
.,TRBV7-9,TRBJ1-1,.,TGTGCCAGTGAAGACACAGGAAACACTGAAGCTTTCTTT,CASEDTGNTEAFF
many,TRBV11-3,TRBJ2-1,TRBD1,TGTGCCAGCAGCCGGGACAGGGGTTACAATGAGCAGTTCTTC,CASSRDRGYNEQFF
many,TRBV7-6,TRBJ2-7,TRBD2,TGTGCCAGCAGCTTAGGAGAGTGGGGGGGATACGAGCAGTACTTC,CASSLGEWGGYEQYF
many,TRBV7-3,TRBJ2-1,TRBD2,TGTGCCAGCAGCTTATCCTGGACTAGCTATGAGCAGTTCTTC,CASSLSWTSYEQFF
many,TRBV9,TRBJ2-3,TRBD1,TGTGCCAGCAGCACCCGGACAGGGAAGTACGCAGATACGCAGTATTTT,CASSTRTGKYADTQYF